This T cell receptor beta chain was found in a study of OX40 agonist ivuxolimab in advanced cancers. A note on this clone: As yet, its antigen is unknown.

TCRdb's copy holds only in-frame clones and misses some; the assay was immunoSEQ multiplex PCR. The sample contains tens of thousands of clones, approximately 91% of which appear only once. Overall study results and limits: What antigens the expanded peripheral T cells recognized was never established. Among the lowest peripheral clonal expansion occurred in 0.1-3.0 mg/kg partial responders. Average numbers of expanded clones were greater in CD8+ T cells than in CD4+. There was clonal expansion of CD4+ and CD8+ blood T cells by week 6 at 0.1 to 3.0 mg/kg.

Trimming cost V 0 bases and J 4 bases, with 7 bases left between them. The CDR3 extends over 14 amino acids. Germline CDR1 reads LGHNA; CDR2 reads YNFKEQ. The specimen was CD4+ or CD8+ T cells sorted from blood, collected in a trial of the OX40 agonist ivuxolimab. J is TRBJ1-3 and V is TRBV4-2; D not certain. The source of this sequence is an adult with an advanced solid tumor such as melanoma, head and neck, liver or kidney cancer. The CDR3 DNA sequence: TGTGCCAGCAGCCAAGAACCCAGGGGAAACACCATATATTTT. The encoded protein is CASSQEPRGNTIYF.